A single sample gave rise to the 10 T cell receptor beta chains below, sequenced in a study of T cell changes during pregnancy in multiple sclerosis. Here immunoSEQ multiplex PCR was the method, and the copy in TCRdb shows in-frame clones only, minus some. The sample lists some 50,000 clones, over 90% occurring once. The sequencing used peripheral blood, collected after pregnancy. The receptors were gathered from a female donor with multiple sclerosis, enrolled in a pregnancy study.

This chain joins TRBV7-9 and TRBJ1-3, with no clear D. The CDR3 runs to 16 residues. Per the germline V gene, CDR1 is SEHNR and CDR2 is FQNEAQ (reference sequence). With 3 bases removed from V and 0 bases from J, the gap between germline ends came to 12 bases. The CDR3 DNA reads TGTGCCAGCAGCTTTGGAGGCCCTTCCTCTGGAAACACCATATATTTT. Residues: CASSFGGPSSGNTIYF.

This chain links TRBV6-6 with TRBJ2-5; possible D gene TRBD2, 5 bases. Germline V CDR1 and CDR2: MNHNY, SVGAGI (reference sequence). This CDR3 has 14 residues. V lost 3 bases to trimming and J lost 2 bases, with 10 bases between them. The CDR3 loop reads CASSYGGRQETQYF. CDR3 coding DNA: TGTGCCAGCAGTTATGGCGGGCGTCAAGAGACCCAGTACTTC.

J is TRBJ1-1 and V is TRBV5-1; 8 bases match TRBD1. Looked up from germline, CDR1 is SGHRS and CDR2 is YFSETQ. The V gene end was trimmed by 4 bases and the J gene end by 0 bases; junction bases not matched to a gene: 2. The CDR3 spans 14 residues. CDR3: CASSAGGLNTEAFF. CDR3 nucleotides: TGCGCCAGCAGCGCAGGGGGCCTGAACACTGAAGCTTTCTTT.

The CDR3 reads CASSPRQGRDTQYF. CDR3 nucleotide sequence: TGTGCCAGCAGCCCGCGACAGGGAAGGGATACGCAGTATTTT. The chain employs TRBV7-2 and TRBJ2-3; 7 bases map to TRBD1. Germline assignment: CDR1 SGHTA and CDR2 FQGNSA. Trimming at V came to 5 bases and at J to 6 bases, leaving 8 bases not matched to a gene. The CDR3 is made up of 14 amino acids. The whole variable domain, remainder taken from reference TRBV7-2 and TRBJ2-3, is GAGVSQSPSNKVTEKGKDVELRCDPISGHTALYWYRQSLGQGLEFLIYFQGNSAPDKSGLPSDRFSAERTGGSVSTLTIQRTQQEDSAVYLCASSPRQGRDTQYFGPGTRLTVL.

This clone occurred once. The chain combines TRBV18 with TRBJ2-5; TRBD1 matches at 9 bases. The V gene's germline CDR1 is KGHSH and CDR2 LQKENI. CDR3 length equals 16 residues. The trim removed 6 bases at V and 2 bases at J, leaving 10 bases unmatched. The CDR3 region is CASSTRDRVKQETQYF. The CDR3 DNA follows: TGTGCCAGCTCGACCCGGGACAGGGTGAAGCAAGAGACCCAGTACTTC.

The chain recombines TRBV28 with TRBJ2-2; TRBD1 might be the D (6 bases). V was cut by 0 bases and J by 5 bases, with 13 bases left in between. Germline V lookup: CDR1 MDHEN, CDR2 SYDVKM. This CDR3 is 16 amino acids long. CDR3 amino acids: CASSLWEQGRTGELFF. The CDR3, as DNA: TGTGCCAGCAGTTTATGGGAGCAGGGGCGGACCGGGGAGCTGTTTTTT.

V gene TRBV7-6 combines with J gene TRBJ2-2; D may be TRBD1 (7 bases). The CDR3 runs to 13 residues. Looked up from germline, CDR1 is SGHVS and CDR2 is FNYEAQ. The ends were cut back, 5 bases at V and 7 bases at J, with 11 bases in the middle. CDR3 residues: CASSPGGYGELFF. The CDR3 nucleotides are TGTGCCAGCAGCCCAGGGGGGTACGGGGAGCTGTTTTTT.

The chain is built from TRBV5-1 and TRBJ2-3; 7 bases map to TRBD2. Germline CDR1 reads SGHRS; CDR2 reads YFSETQ. The CDR3 spans 15 residues. Losses at the gene ends were 0 bases for V and 2 bases for J; bases not matched to a gene: 3. CDR3 nucleotide sequence: TGCGCCAGCAGCTTGGGCAGCGGGGTCACAGATACGCAGTATTTT. This sequence encodes CASSLGSGVTDTQYF. The full variable domain, with the rest looked up from reference TRBV5-1 and TRBJ2-3, is KAGVTQTPRYLIKTRGQQVTLSCSPISGHRSVSWYQQTPGQGLQFLFEYFSETQRNKGNFPGRFSGRQFSNSRSEMNVSTLELGDSALYLCASSLGSGVTDTQYFGPGTRLTVL.

The CDR3 spells CASILQGYEQYF. Here the CDR3 DNA reads TGTGCCAGCATACTACAGGGCTACGAGCAGTACTTC. This chain connects TRBV2 to TRBJ2-7; tentative D call: TRBD1 (6 bases). Trimming shortened V by 7 bases and J by 3 bases, and 10 bases separated the two germline ends. The germline V gene has CDR1 SNHLY and CDR2 FYNNEI. This CDR3 has 12 amino acids. Using reference TRBV2 and TRBJ2-7 for the parts outside the CDR3, the full variable domain is EPEVTQTPSHQVTQMGQEVILRCVPISNHLYFYWYRQILGQKVEFLVSFYNNEISEKSEIFDDQFSVERPDGSNFTLKIRSTKLEDSAMYFCASILQGYEQYFGPGTRLTVT.

In its sample, this clone was seen once. This chain uses TRBV2 with TRBJ2-7; TRBD1 aligns across 11 bases. The CDR3 has 17 amino acids. The V segment lost 4 bases and the J segment 1 base; nucleotides outside the gene matches: 9. The germline V gene has CDR1 SNHLY and CDR2 FYNNEI. The CDR3 is CASSVKDRGLKSYEQYF. The CDR3 DNA follows: TGTGCCAGCAGTGTAAAGGACAGGGGGCTCAAATCCTACGAGCAGTACTTC.